These 7 T cell receptor beta chains share one sample of origin, sequenced in a study of T cells in tumors and immune-related adverse events. TCRdb keeps only in-frame clones here, not all; method: immunoSEQ multiplex PCR. The table records approximately 210 clones, around 92% of them present only once. Sample: tumor tissue, taken from a patient treated with anti-PD-1 therapy. The receptors stem from a female donor with metastatic renal cell carcinoma.

This sequence joins TRBV6-5 and TRBJ2-5; D is perhaps TRBD2 (5 bases). The J call may not be correct, given that the DNA end is closer to TRBJ2-7. Germline V CDR1 and CDR2: MNHEY, SVGAGI. This CDR3 has 13 residues. The CDR3 loop reads CASRDYSSYEQYF. CDR3 DNA sequence: TGTGCCAGCAGAGACTATAGCTCCTACGAGCAGTACTTC.

The J gene is TRBJ2-7, the V gene TRBV7-9; no clear D. This CDR3 comprises 13 residues. Trimming removed 2 bases from V and 3 bases from J, with 8 bases in between. Germline loops: CDR1 SEHNR, CDR2 FQNEAQ (reference sequence). The CDR3, as DNA: TGTGCCAGCAGCTTATGTCTCATCTACGAGCAGTACTTC. Its translation: CASSLCLIYEQYF.

The rearrangement links TRBV19 to TRBJ1-1; the D gene is possibly TRBD1 (5 bases). The CDR3 loop spans 15 amino acids. The V gene's germline CDR1 is LNHDA and CDR2 SQIVND (reference sequence). Trimming removed 2 bases from V and 4 bases from J, with 14 bases in between. The CDR3 region is CASSITGGLGTEAFF. CDR3 DNA: TGTGCCAGTAGTATAACGGGGGGGTTGGGCACTGAAGCTTTCTTT. Full variable domain (outside the CDR3, taken from reference TRBV19 and TRBJ1-1): DGGITQSPKYLFRKEGQNVTLSCEQNLNHDAMYWYRQDPGQGLRLIYYSQIVNDFQKGDIAEGYSVSREKKESFPLTVTSAQKNPTAFYLCASSITGGLGTEAFFGQGTRLTVV.

This CDR3 is CASSQDPGWDTEAFF. As DNA, the CDR3 is TGCGCCAGCAGCCAAGACCCGGGTTGGGACACTGAAGCTTTCTTT. The chain is built from TRBV4-3 and TRBJ1-1; no reliable D call. Looked up from germline, CDR1 is LGHNA and CDR2 is YSLEER. Trimming stripped 0 bases from V and 3 bases from J, with 11 bases between. The CDR3 runs 15 residues.

The CDR3 is CASSLWGKRSGEQYF. DNA of the CDR3: TGTGCCAGCAGTTTGTGGGGGAAACGGTCCGGCGAGCAGTACTTC. The chain has TRBV28 and TRBJ2-7, with D tentatively TRBD1 or TRBD2 (5 bases each). The CDR3 has 15 amino acids. The ends were cut back, 3 bases at V and 6 bases at J, with 18 bases in the middle. In germline, CDR1 is MDHEN, CDR2 SYDVKM.

This clone was recorded once. This rearrangement joins TRBV10-3 to TRBJ1-2; D might be TRBD1 (6 bases). Germline-derived CDR1 and CDR2 are ENHRY and SYGVKD. Trimming cost V 6 bases and J 6 bases, with 23 bases left between them. This CDR3 spans 16 amino acids. CDR3 in amino acids: CAIRGLARGPGDGYTF. The CDR3 DNA is TGTGCCATCAGGGGGTTAGCCAGGGGCCCAGGGGATGGCTACACCTTC.

The gene calls are TRBV6-5 and TRBJ1-1, with D tentatively TRBD1 (6 bases). CDR3 length equals 14 residues. The V end was cut by 0 bases, the J end by 6 bases, with 11 bases between. The germline V gene has CDR1 MNHEY and CDR2 SVGAGI. The CDR3 reads CASSYSGGRAEAFF. CDR3 DNA: TGTGCCAGCAGTTACTCGGGGGGCCGGGCTGAAGCTTTCTTT.